The rows below give T cell receptor beta chains drawn from one sample of a study of CD8 T cells in Susac syndrome. One entry per CDR3 protein results from TCRdb running MiXCR on the immunoSEQ multiplex PCR reads. Altogether about 300,000 distinct CDR3 sequences are present, 89% being singletons, with the ten largest covering around 0.2%. Specimen: CD8+ T cells from PBMCs. Receptors were obtained from a human donor with multiple sclerosis. The CDR3 runs from the conserved cysteine through the conserved F or W. Each record gives: CDR3 protein, CDR3 DNA, clone size, D gene, V gene, J gene. D genes are given only for firm matches. Some rows mark clone size as missing; the rest say once, few, many or name a class of expanded clone.

CSASSSEPYEQYF	TGCAGTGCTAGTTCTAGCGAGCCCTACGAGCAGTACTTC	NA	NA	TRBV20-1	TRBJ2-7
CAWSGMGQGGYEQYF	TGTGCCTGGAGTGGTATGGGACAGGGTGGATACGAGCAGTACTTC	NA	TRBD1	TRBV30	TRBJ2-7
CASSPTGVGYNEQFF	TGTGCCAGCAGCCCGACAGGGGTTGGGTACAATGAGCAGTTCTTC	NA	TRBD1	TRBV5-4	TRBJ2-1
CASSYDGGETQYF	TGTGCCAGCAGTTACGATGGGGGGGAGACCCAGTACTTC	once	NA	TRBV6-5	TRBJ2-5
CSALDRGRPPYEQYF	TGCAGTGCCCTTGACAGGGGGCGCCCCCCCTACGAGCAGTACTTC	NA	TRBD1	TRBV20-1	TRBJ2-7
CASSLNRGNTGELFF	TGTGCCAGCAGCTTAAACAGGGGGAACACCGGGGAGCTGTTTTTT	NA	TRBD1	TRBV7-9	TRBJ2-2
CASSLPAASIYTQYF	TGTGCCAGCAGCTTACCAGCGGCTTCGATATATACGCAGTATTTT	NA	NA	TRBV13	TRBJ2-3
CSVESRGQFF	TGCAGCGTTGAGTCCCGGGGGCAGTTCTTC	NA	NA	TRBV29-1	TRBJ2-1
CASSEAVEGGRYGYTF	TGTGCCAGCAGTGAAGCGGTGGAGGGAGGACGCTATGGCTACACCTTC	NA	NA	TRBV2	TRBJ1-2
CASRDVRGLYGYTF	TGTGCCAGCAGGGACGTTAGGGGACTTTATGGCTACACCTTC	NA	NA	TRBV12-3/TRBV12-4	TRBJ1-2
CASSEGLAEITGELFF	TGTGCTAGCAGCGAAGGGCTAGCGGAAATCACCGGGGAGCTGTTTTTT	once	TRBD2	TRBV7-7	TRBJ2-2
CATSSYGNTDTQYF	TGTGCCACCAGCAGCTATGGCAACACAGATACGCAGTATTTT	once	NA	TRBV15	TRBJ2-3
CASSGVGQPQHF	TGTGCCAGCTCAGGGGTGGGCCAGCCCCAGCATTTT	NA	NA	TRBV27	TRBJ1-5
CASSEIVGYGYTF	TGTGCCAGCAGTGAAATTGTCGGCTATGGCTACACCTTC	once	NA	TRBV2	TRBJ1-2
CASRQQGRVATNEKLFF	TGTGCCAGCAGGCAACAGGGGAGAGTGGCGACTAATGAAAAACTGTTTTTT	NA	TRBD1	TRBV6-1	TRBJ1-4
CASSFLAGVNTGELFF	TGTGCCAGCAGTTTTCTGGCGGGAGTGAACACCGGGGAGCTGTTTTTT	few	TRBD2	TRBV27	TRBJ2-2
CASSQREYNQPQHF	TGTGCCAGCAGCCAGCGGGAGTACAATCAGCCCCAGCATTTT	NA	NA	TRBV3-1	TRBJ1-5
CASSQEPHTGAGGYTF	TGTGCCAGCAGCCAAGAGCCCCACACAGGGGCGGGAGGCTACACCTTC	NA	TRBD1	TRBV4-2	TRBJ1-2
CASSPGQLSYEQYF	TGTGCCAGCAGCCCCGGACAGCTCTCCTACGAGCAGTACTTC	few	NA	TRBV13	TRBJ2-7
CASSSGPGGTNEQFF	TGTGCCAGCAGCTCGGGTCCGGGTGGTACAAATGAGCAGTTCTTC	NA	NA	TRBV7-9	TRBJ2-1
CASSLRGYTEAFF	TGTGCCAGCAGTTTAAGGGGCTACACTGAAGCTTTCTTT	NA	NA	TRBV27	TRBJ1-1
CASSLSSQPYEQYF	TGTGCCAGCAGCTTAAGTTCCCAGCCCTACGAGCAGTACTTC	few	NA	TRBV13	TRBJ2-7
CASSQGVVGEANQPQHF	TGCGCCAGCAGCCAAGGGGTTGTGGGGGAGGCCAATCAGCCCCAGCATTTT	NA	NA	TRBV4-1	TRBJ1-5
CASNGGQGVGTQYF	TGTGCCAGCAATGGTGGACAGGGTGTTGGGACCCAGTACTTC	NA	TRBD1	TRBV12-3/TRBV12-4	TRBJ2-5
CAWSVGRGGYEQYF	TGTGCCTGGAGTGTCGGCAGGGGGGGTTACGAGCAGTACTTC	NA	NA	TRBV30	TRBJ2-7
CASSVEGGWGDEQYF	TGTGCCAGCAGCGTAGAGGGCGGCTGGGGCGACGAGCAGTACTTC	NA	NA	TRBV9	TRBJ2-7
CASSLLSFGTTGELFF	TGTGCCAGCAGTTTATTGTCCTTTGGGACGACCGGGGAGCTGTTTTTT	NA	NA	TRBV27	TRBJ2-2
CASSLAGFTGQPQHF	TGTGCCAGCAGTTTAGCCGGCTTTACGGGGCAGCCCCAGCATTTT	NA	NA	TRBV27	TRBJ1-5
CASSRDRDTDGYTF	TGTGCCAGCAGCAGGGACAGGGACACGGATGGCTACACCTTC	NA	TRBD1	TRBV13	TRBJ1-2
CSAPGGIGNQPQHF	TGCAGTGCTCCAGGGGGAATTGGAAATCAGCCCCAGCATTTT	NA	TRBD1	TRBV20-1	TRBJ1-5
CASSVSFRGEQYF	TGTGCCAGCAGTGTAAGTTTTCGTGGCGAGCAGTACTTC	NA	NA	TRBV6-6	TRBJ2-7